What follows is one T cell receptor beta chain and its context. Original methodology: Reference gene primer amplification in the assay estimated nucleated cell counts. Method: immunoSEQ multiplex PCR; TCRdb's copy keeps in-frame clones and lacks some. D and trimming were read from the DNA, whereas the V and J calls and clone size are those reported in that table. The table shows over 130,000 clones, with around 86% occurring only once. The data belong to a study of blood T cell repertoires in COVID-19. The overall study: Acute and convalescent COVID-19 samples came from the United States, Italy and Spain. PBMCs, B-cell-depleted T cells, or T cells were the source of the cDNA or gDNA that made up the material.

Sequencing was carried out using peripheral blood. The source of this sequence is a human donor in a cohort sampled during active COVID-19.

The CDR3 coding sequence is TGTGCCCGGACTAGCGGGGGGACTCCTCCTTGCGAGCAGTACTTC. As protein: CARTSGGTPPCEQYF. The genes are TRBV28 and TRBJ2-7; 14 nucleotides match TRBD2. The V and J ends lost 11 bases and 6 bases, in that order; junction bases with no gene match: 12. The CDR3 is made up of 15 amino acids. The germline V gene has CDR1 MDHEN and CDR2 SYDVKM.